Included here is one T cell receptor beta chain sequence, with context. Its specificity is unknown. The sample originates from a study of OX40 agonist ivuxolimab in advanced cancers. Study in general: The study reported partial responses in three patients: one hepatocellular carcinoma, two cutaneous melanoma. Study observations and caveats: Individuals who were partial responders at 0.1-3.0 mg/kg had clonal expansion that ranked among the lowest. Determination of antigen specificity was not performed for the expanded peripheral T cells.

Only in-frame clones appear in the TCRdb table, and some are missing; sequencing was by immunoSEQ multiplex PCR. The sample has 37,000 or so clones, 60% to 80% seen once. Autoimmune disease history or systemic immunosuppression excluded patients. V dropped 0 bases and J dropped 0 bases, with 11 bases sitting between them. Germline lookup yields CDR1 SGHRS and CDR2 YFSETQ. CDR3 length: 16 residues. This specimen consisted of CD4+ or CD8+ T cells sorted from blood, obtained in a trial of the OX40 agonist ivuxolimab. The clonotype was recovered from an adult with an advanced solid tumor such as melanoma, head and neck, liver or kidney cancer. The rearrangement links TRBV5-1 to TRBJ2-3, with D maybe TRBD1 (6 bases). Written as DNA, the CDR3 is TGCGCCAGCAGCTTGGCAGGGCAGGGGAGCACAGATACGCAGTATTTT. This sequence encodes CASSLAGQGSTDTQYF.